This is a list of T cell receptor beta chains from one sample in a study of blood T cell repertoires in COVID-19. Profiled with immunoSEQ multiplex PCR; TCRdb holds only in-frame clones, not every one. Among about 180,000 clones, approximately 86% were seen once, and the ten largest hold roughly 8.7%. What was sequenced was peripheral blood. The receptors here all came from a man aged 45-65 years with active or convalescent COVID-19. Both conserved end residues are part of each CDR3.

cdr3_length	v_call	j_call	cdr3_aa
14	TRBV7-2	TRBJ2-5	CASSSGLAVETQYF
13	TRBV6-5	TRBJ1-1	CASSPTTGTEAFF
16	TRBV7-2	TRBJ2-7	CASSPQTAGGSYEQYF
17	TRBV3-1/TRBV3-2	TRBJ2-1	CASSRGTSGEGWHEQFF
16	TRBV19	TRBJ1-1	CASSQETGLRSTEAFF
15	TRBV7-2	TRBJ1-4	CASSLVRARGEKLFF
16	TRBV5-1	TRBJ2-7	CASSLKGTGALNEQYF
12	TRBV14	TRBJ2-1	CASSSLRNEQFF
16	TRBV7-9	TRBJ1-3	CASSLRTGGQADTIYF
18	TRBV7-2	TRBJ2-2	CASSLVRLEQGNTGELFF
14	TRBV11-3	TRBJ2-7	CASSQGPQGYEQYF
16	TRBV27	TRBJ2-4	CASSPYAGQFRDIQYF
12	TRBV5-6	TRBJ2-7	CASSYLTYEQYF
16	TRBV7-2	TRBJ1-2	CASSLGGGQGDYGYTF
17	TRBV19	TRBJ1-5	CASSTVGALRGPQPQHF
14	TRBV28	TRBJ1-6	CASSRDRGHSPLHF
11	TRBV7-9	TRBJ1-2	CASQQGNGYTF
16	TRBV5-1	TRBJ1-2	CASSRTFDTINYGYTF
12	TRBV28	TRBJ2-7	CASKLQNYEQYF
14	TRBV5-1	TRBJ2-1	CASSSTGGGNEQFF
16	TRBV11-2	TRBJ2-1	CASSLVAGGAYGEQFF
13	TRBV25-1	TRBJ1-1	CASSEGGVSEAFF
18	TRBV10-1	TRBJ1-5	CASRSAAAMTDSNQPQHF
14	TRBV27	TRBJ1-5	CASSPRQYGEPQHF
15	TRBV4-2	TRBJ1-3	CASSQEDRSGNTIYF
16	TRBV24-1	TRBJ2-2	CATSDPGQANTGELFF
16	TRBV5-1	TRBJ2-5	CASSYTPISGGETQYF
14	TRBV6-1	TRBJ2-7	CASSEGPGEAEQYF